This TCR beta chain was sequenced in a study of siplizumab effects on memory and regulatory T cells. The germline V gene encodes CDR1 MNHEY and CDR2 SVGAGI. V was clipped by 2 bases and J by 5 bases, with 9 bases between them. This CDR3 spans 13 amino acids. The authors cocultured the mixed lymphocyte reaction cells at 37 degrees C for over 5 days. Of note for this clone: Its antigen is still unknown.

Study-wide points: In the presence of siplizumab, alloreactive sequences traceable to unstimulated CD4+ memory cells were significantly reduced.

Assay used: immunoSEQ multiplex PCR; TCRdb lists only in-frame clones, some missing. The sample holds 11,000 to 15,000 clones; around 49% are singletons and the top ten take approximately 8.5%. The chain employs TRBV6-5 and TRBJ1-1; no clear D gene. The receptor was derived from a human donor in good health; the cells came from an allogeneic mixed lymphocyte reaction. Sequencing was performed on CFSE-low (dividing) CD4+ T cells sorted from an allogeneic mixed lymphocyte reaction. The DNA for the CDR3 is TGTGCCAGCAGTTACGGTTTTTGGACTGAAGCTTTCTTT. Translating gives CASSYGFWTEAFF.